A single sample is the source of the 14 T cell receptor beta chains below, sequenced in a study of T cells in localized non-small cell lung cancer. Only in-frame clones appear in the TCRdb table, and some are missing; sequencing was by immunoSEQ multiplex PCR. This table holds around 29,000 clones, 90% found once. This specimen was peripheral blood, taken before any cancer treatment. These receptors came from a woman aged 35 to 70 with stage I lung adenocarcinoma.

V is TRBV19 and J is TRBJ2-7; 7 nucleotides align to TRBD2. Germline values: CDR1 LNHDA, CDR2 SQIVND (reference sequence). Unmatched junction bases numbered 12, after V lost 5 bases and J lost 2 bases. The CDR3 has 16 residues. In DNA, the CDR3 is TGTGCCAGTAGTCCCTGGGCTAGCGGAGCTACCTACGAGCAGTACTTC. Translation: CASSPWASGATYEQYF.

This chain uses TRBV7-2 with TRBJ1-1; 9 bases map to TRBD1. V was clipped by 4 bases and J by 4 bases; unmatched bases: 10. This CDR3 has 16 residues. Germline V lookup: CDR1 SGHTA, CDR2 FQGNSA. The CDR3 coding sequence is TGTGCCAGCAGCTCCCACCCCCGGGACAGGGCCACTGAAGCTTTCTTT. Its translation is CASSSHPRDRATEAFF.

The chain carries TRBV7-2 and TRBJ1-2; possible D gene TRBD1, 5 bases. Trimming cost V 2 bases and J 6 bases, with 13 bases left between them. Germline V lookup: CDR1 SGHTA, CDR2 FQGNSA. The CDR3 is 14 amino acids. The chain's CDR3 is CASSLYNGGNGYTF. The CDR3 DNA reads TGTGCCAGCAGCTTATATAACGGGGGGAATGGCTACACCTTC.

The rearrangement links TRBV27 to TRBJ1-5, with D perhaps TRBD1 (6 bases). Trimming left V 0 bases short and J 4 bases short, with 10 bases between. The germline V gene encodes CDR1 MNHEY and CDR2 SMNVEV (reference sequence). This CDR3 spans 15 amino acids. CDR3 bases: TGTGCCAGCAGTTTATCCCCAGGGGCAAATCAGCCCCAGCATTTT. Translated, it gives CASSLSPGANQPQHF.

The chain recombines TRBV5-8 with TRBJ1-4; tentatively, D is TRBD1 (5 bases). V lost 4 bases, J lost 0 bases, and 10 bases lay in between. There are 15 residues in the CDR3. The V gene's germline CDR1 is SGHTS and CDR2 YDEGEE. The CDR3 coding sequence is TGTGCCAGCAGCCGGGGGACGGCAACTAATGAAAAACTGTTTTTT. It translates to CASSRGTATNEKLFF.

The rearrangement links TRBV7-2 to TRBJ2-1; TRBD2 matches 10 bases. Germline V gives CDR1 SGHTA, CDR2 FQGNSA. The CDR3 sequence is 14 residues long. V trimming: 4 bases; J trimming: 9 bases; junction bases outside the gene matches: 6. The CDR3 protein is CASSSGLATGEQFF. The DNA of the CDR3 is TGTGCCAGCAGCTCGGGACTAGCGACGGGTGAGCAGTTCTTC.

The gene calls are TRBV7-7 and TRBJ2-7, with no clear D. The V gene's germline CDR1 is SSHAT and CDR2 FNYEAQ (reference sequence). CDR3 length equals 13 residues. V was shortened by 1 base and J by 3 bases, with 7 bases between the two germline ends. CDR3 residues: CASSLGADYEQYF. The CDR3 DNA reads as TGTGCCAGCAGCTTAGGGGCTGACTACGAGCAGTACTTC. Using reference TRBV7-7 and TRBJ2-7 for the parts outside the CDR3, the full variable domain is GAGVSQSPRYKVTKRGQDVTLRCDPISSHATLYWYQQALGQGPEFLTYFNYEAQPDKSGLPSDRFSAERPEGSISTLTIQRTEQRDSAMYRCASSLGADYEQYFGPGTRLTVT.

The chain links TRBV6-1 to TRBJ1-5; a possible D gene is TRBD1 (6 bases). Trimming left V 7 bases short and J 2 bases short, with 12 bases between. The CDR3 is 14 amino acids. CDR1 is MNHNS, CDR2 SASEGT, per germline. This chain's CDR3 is CASTYRQGNQPQHF. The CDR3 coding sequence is TGTGCCAGCACCTACCGACAGGGCAATCAGCCCCAGCATTTT.

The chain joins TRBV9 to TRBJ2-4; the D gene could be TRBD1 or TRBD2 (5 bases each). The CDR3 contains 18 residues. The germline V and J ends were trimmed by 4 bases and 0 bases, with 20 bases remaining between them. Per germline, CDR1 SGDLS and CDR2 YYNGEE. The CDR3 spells CASSQTNDGAIAKNIQYF. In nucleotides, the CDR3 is TGTGCCAGCAGCCAAACGAATGACGGGGCTATAGCCAAAAACATTCAGTACTTC.

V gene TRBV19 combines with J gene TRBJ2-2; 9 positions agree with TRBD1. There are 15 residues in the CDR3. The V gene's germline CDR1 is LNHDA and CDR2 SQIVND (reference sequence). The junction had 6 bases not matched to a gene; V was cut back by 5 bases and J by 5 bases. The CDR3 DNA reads TGTGCCAGTAGTGTACAGGGGGCAGGAACCGGGGAGCTGTTTTTT. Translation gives CASSVQGAGTGELFF.

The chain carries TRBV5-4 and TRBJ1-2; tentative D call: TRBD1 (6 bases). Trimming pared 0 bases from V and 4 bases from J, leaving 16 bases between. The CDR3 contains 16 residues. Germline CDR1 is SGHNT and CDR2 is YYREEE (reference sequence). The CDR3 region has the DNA TGTGCCAGCAGCTTGGCCCTTTCGGACAGACCCTATGGCTACACCTTC. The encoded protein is CASSLALSDRPYGYTF.

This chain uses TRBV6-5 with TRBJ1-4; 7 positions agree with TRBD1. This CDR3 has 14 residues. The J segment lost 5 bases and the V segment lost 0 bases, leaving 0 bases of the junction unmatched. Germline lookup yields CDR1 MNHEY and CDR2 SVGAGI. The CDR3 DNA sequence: TGTGCCAGCAGTTACTCGACAGGGAATGAAAAACTGTTTTTT. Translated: CASSYSTGNEKLFF.

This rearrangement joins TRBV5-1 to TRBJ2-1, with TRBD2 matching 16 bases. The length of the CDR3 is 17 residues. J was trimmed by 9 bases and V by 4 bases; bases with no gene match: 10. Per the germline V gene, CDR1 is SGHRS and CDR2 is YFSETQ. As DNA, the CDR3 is TGCGCCAGCAGCACCGGGGGACTAGCGGGAGGGCCTAGTGAGCAGTTCTTC. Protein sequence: CASSTGGLAGGPSEQFF.

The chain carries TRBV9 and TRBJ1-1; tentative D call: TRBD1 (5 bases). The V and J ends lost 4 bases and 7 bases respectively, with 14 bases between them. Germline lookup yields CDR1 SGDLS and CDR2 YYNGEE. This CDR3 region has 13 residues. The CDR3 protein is CASSSGPIHEAFF. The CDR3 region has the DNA TGTGCCAGCAGCTCAGGGCCGATCCATGAAGCTTTCTTT.